This TCR beta chain is from a study of blood T cell repertoires in COVID-19 (dated by TCRdb to 2018 to 2021). For the study in its entirety: Samples from collaborators originated in the United States, Italy and Spain and spanned both the acute and convalescent phases of COVID-19. Where HLA class I and class II types were available, the types were taken from metadata supplied by the sample provider, not from assay-based typing. Sample metadata almost always included a de-identified subject ID, COVID-19 status, age in years and sex. The samples were drawn from two sources: the first 160 participants of the ongoing ImmuneRACE study, and 1,254 subjects contributed by 6 global collaborators. The repertoires were made available in a free public database intended to serve as a resource for research on the immune response to SARS-CoV-2. The prospective study material was composed of cDNA or gDNA derived from T cells, B-cell-depleted T cells, or PBMCs. The dataset comprised deeply sampled blood TCRbeta repertoires from subjects exposed to, actively infected with, or recovered from COVID-19.

From the cysteine up to the phenylalanine, the CDR3 has a length of 15 residues. Left in the record is the CDR3 DNA by itself, 45 bases read in frame from the first base. For CDR1 and CDR2, the germline V gene lists KGHSH and LQKENI. The V end gives up 3 bases and the J end 6 bases, leaving 11 bases in the junction not matched to a gene. The immunoSEQ Assay, a bias-controlled multiplex PCR, was used to amplify TCRbeta CDR3 regions from genomic DNA. On the study's bioinformatics: The number of nucleated cells in each sample was estimated by amplification of reference gene primers within the assay. To quantify the absolute abundance of each unique TCRbeta CDR3 rearrangement, sequence reads were collapsed and filtered. Productive Simpson clonality was computed per sample as the square root of Simpson's diversity index over productive rearrangements. Held by TCRdb, this immuneACCESS table contains in-frame sequences only and omits some clones. Under half of the omission traces to an unresolved V gene where checked; the cause of the rest is unknown. For V, J and clone size, that table is used; D and trimming come from the DNA. The sample records roughly 330,000 clones, approximately 88% of which are singletons. The ten largest clones capture under 6% of the sample.

The full study reports these points: How much clinical and demographic metadata was included differed by source and by participant, and the metadata was provided uncurated.

Participants in the prospective study were aged roughly 18 to 100 years, lived in 20 to 30 United States geographic areas, and enrolled through a virtual design. In the prospective study, cohorts were assigned on the basis of participant-reported clinical history obtained from a screening survey and a study questionnaire. Recovered participants in ImmuneRACE Cohort 3 were defined as having two consecutive negative NP/OP PCR tests, clearance from a healthcare professional, or resolution of symptoms. In the prospective study, mobile phlebotomists collected whole blood, serum and a nasopharyngeal or oropharyngeal swab from each participant. Additional blood draws and questionnaires over an approximately 2-month period could optionally be provided by prospective study participants. Blood samples from the prospective study were shipped frozen or at room temperature prior to DNA extraction. Remarks on this clone: The clone's antigen remains unknown. No much larger clonotype is one base removed from it; base qualities were not supplied.

Source material: PBMCs or T cells enriched from blood (not recorded which). The clonotype was recovered from a man aged 30-40 years who had recovered from COVID-19. Recombination connected TRBV18 to TRBJ2-7, and 7 bases in between align with TRBD1. The CDR3 sequence is CASSPPTGVRGEQYF. The nucleotides read TGTGCCAGCTCACCTCCTACAGGGGTAAGGGGCGAGCAGTACTTC.